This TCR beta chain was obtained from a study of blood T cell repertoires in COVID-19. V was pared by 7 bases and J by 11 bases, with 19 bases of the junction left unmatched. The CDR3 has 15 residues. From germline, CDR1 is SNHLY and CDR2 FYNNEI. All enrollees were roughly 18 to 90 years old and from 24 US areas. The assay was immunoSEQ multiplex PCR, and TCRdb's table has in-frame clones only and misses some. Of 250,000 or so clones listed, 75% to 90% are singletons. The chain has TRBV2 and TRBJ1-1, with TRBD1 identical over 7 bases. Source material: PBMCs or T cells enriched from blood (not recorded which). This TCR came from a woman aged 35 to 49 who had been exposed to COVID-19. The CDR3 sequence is CASTEETGRGVRAFF. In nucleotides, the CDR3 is TGTGCCAGCACCGAGGAGACAGGGCGGGGGGTTAGGGCTTTCTTT.